This T cell receptor (beta chain) emerged from a study of T cells and Merkel cell carcinoma outcomes. General observations from the study: Repertoire plus T-cell density reportedly predicted Merkel cell carcinoma outcomes.

Between the trimmed V and J ends, which lost 2 bases and 4 bases, there was a span of 9 bases. The CDR3 runs 13 residues. Germline loops: CDR1 KGHSH, CDR2 LQKENI. The data were produced by immunoSEQ multiplex PCR, yet TCRdb's version contains in-frame clones alone and is incomplete. The table lists over a thousand clones, 80% to 95% of them singletons. With regard to this clone: Antigen unknown.

The chain recombines TRBV18 with TRBJ2-7; D remains ambiguous. The origin of this receptor is a human donor with Merkel cell carcinoma. The specimen sequenced was tumor tissue from Merkel cell carcinoma. In DNA form, the CDR3 reads TGTGCCAGCTCACCAATAACTGGGTACGAGCAGTACTTC. Its protein product is CASSPITGYEQYF.